This TCR beta chain originates from a study of blood T cell repertoires in COVID-19. Study-wide background: Samples came from the United States, Italy and Spain, spanning acute and convalescent COVID-19. Sources were T cells, B-cell-depleted T cells, or PBMCs; the material itself was cDNA or gDNA.

Original methodology: Estimation of nucleated cell counts relied on the amplification of reference gene primers. Assay used: immunoSEQ multiplex PCR; TCRdb lists only in-frame clones, some missing. The DNA was the basis for D and trimming; V, J and clone size are from that table. The profile shows 150,000 to 200,000 clones, less than 85% of them singletons. The sequencing sample was made of peripheral blood. This sequence was found in a human donor with acute or convalescent COVID-19. The donor label of this sample is uncertain.

The CDR3 region has the DNA TGTGCCACCAGTGATTTAGGGCGGACTGACAATGAGCAGTTCTTC. This codes for CATSDLGRTDNEQFF. The genes are TRBV24-1 and TRBJ2-1; TRBD2 might be the D (5 bases). The V gene lost 1 base and the J gene lost 5 bases, with 11 bases spanning the gap. CDR3 length equals 15 residues. Germline-derived CDR1 and CDR2 are KGHDR and SFDVKD.